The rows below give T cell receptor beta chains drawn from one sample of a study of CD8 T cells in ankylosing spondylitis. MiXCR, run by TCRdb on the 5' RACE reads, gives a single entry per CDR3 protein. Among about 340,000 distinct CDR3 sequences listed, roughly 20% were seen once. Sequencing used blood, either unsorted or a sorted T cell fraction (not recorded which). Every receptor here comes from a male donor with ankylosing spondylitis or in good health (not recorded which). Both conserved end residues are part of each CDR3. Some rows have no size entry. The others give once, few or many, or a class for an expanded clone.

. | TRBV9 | CASSVTGLTAYEQYF
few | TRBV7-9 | CASSPATSGSSYEQYF
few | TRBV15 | CATSTGSGELFF
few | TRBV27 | CASSPDRVSEQYF
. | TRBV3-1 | CASSQVVSVPETQYF
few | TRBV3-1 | CASSQPRESSYEQYF
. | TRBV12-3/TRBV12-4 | CASSLNLPGIGVEQFF
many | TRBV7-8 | CASSSDSNTGELFF
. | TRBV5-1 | CASSQRRDEQFF
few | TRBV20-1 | CSARDVKRDSSYEQYF
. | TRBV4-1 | CASSQGISVTQYF
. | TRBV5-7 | CASKPGTEPYEQYF
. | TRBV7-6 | CASSLYPGTGGSSYEQYF
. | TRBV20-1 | CSASRDVSTDTQYF
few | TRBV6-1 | CASSLEDQETQYF
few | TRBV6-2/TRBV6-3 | CASSYADSDFLSSYEQYF
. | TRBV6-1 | CASSETGGRYGYTF
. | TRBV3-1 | CASSHLSGGRPTNNGELFF
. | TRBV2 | CASSVGQEDTDTQYF
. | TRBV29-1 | CSESTGGPTEAFF
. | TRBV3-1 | CASSLWPSGAYNEQFF
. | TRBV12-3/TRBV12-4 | CASSLESGGDEQYF
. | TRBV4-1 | CASSEPGANVLTF
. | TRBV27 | CASSPTPGMTYEQYF
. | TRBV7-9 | CASSFGGDFSYEQYF
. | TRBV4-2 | CASSETGSPSGANVLTF
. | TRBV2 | CARMGQFYGYTF
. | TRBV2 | CASSEPGLAGRNEQFF
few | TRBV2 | CASSDSLSGGSYNEQFF
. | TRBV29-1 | CSVDLESGELFF
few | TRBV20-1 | CSARASGYNEQFF
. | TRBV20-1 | CSARALVADTQYF
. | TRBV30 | CAWWLHTGELFF
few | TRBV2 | CASSDSPANYGYTF
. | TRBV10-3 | CAISESAQEVLNEQFF
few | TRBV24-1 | CATSPSGGSLYNEQFF
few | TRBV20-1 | CSACGTGASIYNEQFF
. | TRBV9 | CASSVGEGATYEQYF
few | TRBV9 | CASSPEGGWGANVLTF
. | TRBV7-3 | CASSFEGASYNEQFF
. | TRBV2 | CASSKRGADYEQYF
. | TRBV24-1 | CATSDSTEGAHEQYF
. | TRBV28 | CASSLGLFIYEQYF
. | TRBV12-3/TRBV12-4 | CASSLVPGREQYF
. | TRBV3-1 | CASSQDPRQGSNVLTF
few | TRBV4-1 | CASSHALAGTTDTQYF
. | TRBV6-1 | CASTPTGQGYEQYF
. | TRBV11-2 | CASSFSGPGTDTQYF
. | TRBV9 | CASSVGPSITGELFF
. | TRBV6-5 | CASSYSSGGFYEQYF
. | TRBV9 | CASSPQDGTYEQYF
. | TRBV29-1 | CSVEESSGASYEQYF
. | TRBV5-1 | CASSRTSGGIIYNEQFF
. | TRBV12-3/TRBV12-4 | CASSFGGFGNTIYF
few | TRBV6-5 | CASSLKPGDEQFF